A selection of T cell receptor beta chains follows, all from one sample in a study of T cell changes during pregnancy in multiple sclerosis. The table came from immunoSEQ multiplex PCR; TCRdb's copy has only in-frame clones and leaves some out. The sample records around 27,000 clones, about 92% being singletons. This specimen was CD4+ T cells from peripheral blood mononuclear cells, taken in the first trimester of pregnancy. The receptors were gathered from a female donor with multiple sclerosis, enrolled in a pregnancy study. CDR3s include the opening cysteine and the closing phenylalanine or tryptophan. A D gene is named only where the DNA matches it firmly. Expanded clones get a size class; other rows say once, few or many, or leave the size out.

clone_size j_call d_call v_call cdr3_nt cdr3_aa
few TRBJ2-3 - TRBV29-1 TGCAGCGTTGAGGTGACACAGAACACAGATACGCAGTATTTT CSVEVTQNTDTQYF
- TRBJ2-5 TRBD2 TRBV4-3 TGCGCCAGCAGCCAGGACCCCGCGGGGGGGACGGAGACCCAGTACTTC CASSQDPAGGTETQYF
once TRBJ2-1 - TRBV7-3 TGTGCCAGCAGCGCGGGACCGCTGGCCTACAATGAGCAGTTCTTC CASSAGPLAYNEQFF
- TRBJ2-1 TRBD1 TRBV9 TGTGCCAGCAGCATCAGACAGGGGGCCTACAATGAGCAGTTCTTC CASSIRQGAYNEQFF
- TRBJ1-5 - TRBV7-2 TGTGCCAGCAGCCGGTGGTCAGGTAATCAGCCCCAGCATTTT CASSRWSGNQPQHF
once TRBJ2-7 - TRBV5-1 TGCGCCAGCAGCCGCGGGGACAGCGGGTACGAGCAGTACTTC CASSRGDSGYEQYF
- TRBJ1-1 - TRBV5-1 TGCGCCAGCAGCTTTGTCCAGGGGAACACTGAAGCTTTCTTT CASSFVQGNTEAFF
- TRBJ2-5 - TRBV5-5 TGTGCCAGCAGCTTGGTAAGGGTCTCGGGCGGGGAGCAAGAGACCCAGTACTTC CASSLVRVSGGEQETQYF
- TRBJ1-5 - TRBV5-1 TGCGCCAGCAGCAGGGACGGGGAGGGTTATCAGCCCCAGCATTTT CASSRDGEGYQPQHF
- TRBJ1-3 - TRBV30 TGTGCCTGGAGTGACGGACTCCACTCTGGAAACACCATATATTTT CAWSDGLHSGNTIYF
- TRBJ2-3 TRBD2 TRBV5-1 TGCGCCAGCAGCTTGGCGACTAGCTTAGGCACAGATACGCAGTATTTT CASSLATSLGTDTQYF
few TRBJ2-3 - TRBV4-1 TGCGCCAGCAGCCAAGAGGCGGGGATCACAGATACGCAGTATTTT CASSQEAGITDTQYF
- TRBJ1-2 - TRBV1 TGCACCAGCAGCCCACCCGATAAGGGGCAGGACTATGGCTACACCTTC CTSSPPDKGQDYGYTF
once TRBJ2-7 - TRBV7-9 TGTGCCAGCAGCTCGGGGGACGAGCAGTACTTC CASSSGDEQYF
once TRBJ2-1 TRBD1 TRBV10-3 TGTGCCATACGCAAGACAGGGGGGAACAATGAGCAGTTCTTC CAIRKTGGNNEQFF
- TRBJ2-3 TRBD2 TRBV12-5 TGTGCTAGTGGTTACAGCGGGGGCGATACGCAGTATTTT CASGYSGGDTQYF
- TRBJ1-6 - TRBV18 TGTGCCAGCTCACCTCAGACAGGAGGATCACCCCTCCACTTT CASSPQTGGSPLHF
- TRBJ2-7 TRBD1 TRBV6-1 TGTGCCAGCAGTGACCAGGGGGCCTGGGGCGAGCAGTACTTC CASSDQGAWGEQYF
- TRBJ1-6 - TRBV14 TGTGCCAGCAGCCAAGGGGGAGGACCCCTCCACTTT CASSQGGGPLHF
- TRBJ1-2 - TRBV5-6 TGTGCTAGTGGCCCCGGGGTAAACTATGGCTACACCTTC CASGPGVNYGYTF
- TRBJ1-2 - TRBV4-3 TGCGCCAGCAGCCTTGGACAGAACTATGGCTACACCTTC CASSLGQNYGYTF
- TRBJ2-1 TRBD2 TRBV9 TGTGCCAGCAGCAGACTAGCGGGGGGGCGGAATGAGCAGTTCTTC CASSRLAGGRNEQFF
- TRBJ2-1 TRBD2 TRBV19 TGTGCCAGTAGCCCCCGAGGACTAGCGGGGAGTTTCTCCTACAATGAGCAGTTCTTC CASSPRGLAGSFSYNEQFF
- TRBJ1-2 TRBD1 TRBV18 TGTGCCAGCTCTCAGGGGGAAAACTATGGCTACACCTTC CASSQGENYGYTF
- TRBJ1-2 - TRBV7-9 TGTGCCAGCAGCCCGACAGTATTCTATGGCTACACCTTC CASSPTVFYGYTF
once TRBJ1-5 TRBD1 TRBV7-3 TGTGCCAGCAGCTTAACTAGGGACAGAACGGCCAATCAGCCCCAGCATTTT CASSLTRDRTANQPQHF
- TRBJ2-5 TRBD2 TRBV15 TGTGCCACCAGCAGAGGGGCGAGGGGAGGGGAGACCCAGTACTTC CATSRGARGGETQYF
once TRBJ2-3 TRBD2 TRBV5-6 TGTGCCAGCAGCTTAGGACTAGCACAAGATACGCAGTATTTT CASSLGLAQDTQYF
- TRBJ1-1 - TRBV18 TGTGCCAGCTCACCCACGTCCCGGGACACTGAAGCTTTCTTT CASSPTSRDTEAFF
- TRBJ2-7 TRBD1 TRBV6-1 TGTGCCAGCAGTGCTCGAGACAGGGACTACGAGCAGTACTTC CASSARDRDYEQYF
- TRBJ1-6 - TRBV2 TGTGCCAGCATGTGGAGGGGAGGGAATTCACCCCTCCACTTT CASMWRGGNSPLHF
- TRBJ1-1 - TRBV11-1 TGTGCCAGCAGCTTAGGGTGGGGGCCAAAGGGGACTGAAGCTTTCTTT CASSLGWGPKGTEAFF
- TRBJ2-7 - TRBV19 TGTGCCAGTAGTATGCCGAGCAACTCCTACGAGCAGTACTTC CASSMPSNSYEQYF
once TRBJ2-7 - TRBV2 TGTGCCAGCAGGGCCACCTCCTACGAGCAGTACTTC CASRATSYEQYF
- TRBJ1-1 - TRBV7-9 TGTGCCAGCAGCCTTTACACCACAGAAGCTTTCTTT CASSLYTTEAFF
- TRBJ2-3 - TRBV10-3 TGTGCCATCAGTGAGGTCGATACAGGGTGGTCAGATACGCAGTATTTT CAISEVDTGWSDTQYF
- TRBJ1-3 - TRBV7-9 TGTGCCAGCAGTTTCGGAGGGAGCTCTGGAAACACCATATATTTT CASSFGGSSGNTIYF
- TRBJ2-7 - TRBV5-1 TGCGCCAGCAGGCTCGACATCTCCTACGAGCAGTACTTC CASRLDISYEQYF
- TRBJ2-1 - TRBV9 TGTGCCAGCAGCTCGGGGGGACAGGTTACCTACAATGAGCAGTTCTTC CASSSGGQVTYNEQFF
- TRBJ1-1 - TRBV6-5 TGTGCCAGCAGTTACCGGGGGAACTCGGGCACTGAAGCTTTCTTT CASSYRGNSGTEAFF
- TRBJ1-1 - TRBV5-1 TGCGCCAGCAGCTCCGGGGAGCCTGGCACTGAAGCTTTCTTT CASSSGEPGTEAFF
- TRBJ1-1 - TRBV5-1 TGCGCCAGCAGCTCCGGCGGGGGAGACACTGAAGCTTTCTTT CASSSGGGDTEAFF
- TRBJ2-1 - TRBV11-3 TGTGCCAGCAGCGGCGGGGTTAACAATGAGCAGTTCTTC CASSGGVNNEQFF
- TRBJ2-7 - TRBV30 TGTGCCTGGAGTGTGGGGGGGGCGGAGTACTTC CAWSVGGAEYF
- TRBJ2-7 - TRBV6-4 TGTGCCAGCACACCCCGAGGCGAGCAGTACTTC CASTPRGEQYF
- TRBJ1-5 - TRBV15 TGTGCCACCAGCAGGAAAACCAGGGGTAGCAATCAGCCCCAGCATTTT CATSRKTRGSNQPQHF
- TRBJ1-1 TRBD1 TRBV19 TGTGCCAGTAGTGACAGGACAGGAGGGGGGAACACTGAAGCTTTCTTT CASSDRTGGGNTEAFF
- TRBJ1-1 - TRBV15 TGTGCCACCAGCAGAGATCCACAGGCTGAAGCTTTCTTT CATSRDPQAEAFF
- TRBJ1-4 - TRBV18 TGTGCCAGCTCACCAGGGGCGGGAAATGAAAAACTGTTTTTT CASSPGAGNEKLFF
once TRBJ1-1 - TRBV7-9 TGTGCCAGCAGCGTGGGACTTACGAACACTGAAGCTTTCTTT CASSVGLTNTEAFF